Listed below are T cell receptor beta chains from one sample, sequenced in a study of T cell changes during pregnancy in multiple sclerosis. Data came from immunoSEQ multiplex PCR; TCRdb stores just in-frame clones and leaves some out. The data hold about 36,000 clones, with about nine tenths observed a single time. Sequencing was performed on CD8+ T cells from peripheral blood mononuclear cells, taken in the third trimester of pregnancy. The source of these receptors is a female donor with multiple sclerosis, enrolled in a pregnancy study. CDR3s include the opening cysteine and the closing phenylalanine or tryptophan. D genes are given only for firm matches. Expanded clones are given a class, and other clones once, few, many or no size at all.

size | J | D | V | CDR3 | DNA
once | TRBJ2-7 | TRBD1 | TRBV13 | CASSQTGTGGGYEQYF | TGTGCCAGCAGCCAAACCGGGACAGGGGGAGGCTACGAGCAGTACTTC
NA | TRBJ2-7 | NA | TRBV7-9 | CASSLSIVRGGRSYEQYF | TGTGCCAGCAGCTTAAGTATTGTGAGGGGGGGACGCTCCTACGAGCAGTACTTC
medium-sized | TRBJ1-5 | NA | TRBV6-1 | CASSEAKRTYSNQPQHF | TGTGCCAGCAGTGAAGCGAAGAGAACCTATAGCAATCAGCCCCAGCATTTT
once | TRBJ1-1 | TRBD1 | TRBV5-1 | CASSLTGGASTEAFF | TGCGCCAGCAGCTTGACAGGGGGCGCGAGTACTGAAGCTTTCTTT
NA | TRBJ1-1 | NA | TRBV30 | CAWSSPYSNTEAFF | TGTGCCTGGAGTTCCCCGTATTCGAACACTGAAGCTTTCTTT
NA | TRBJ2-7 | TRBD2 | TRBV5-6 | CASSLRLAGPPGYEQYF | TGTGCCAGCAGCTTGAGACTAGCGGGACCCCCAGGCTACGAGCAGTACTTC
NA | TRBJ2-7 | NA | TRBV4-3 | CASSQDMRGFRFYEQYF | TGCGCCAGCAGCCAAGATATGAGAGGGTTTCGGTTCTACGAGCAGTACTTC
once | TRBJ2-1 | TRBD1 | TRBV5-6 | CASSWGTDNEQFF | TGTGCCAGCAGCTGGGGGACAGACAATGAGCAGTTCTTC
NA | TRBJ2-1 | TRBD2 | TRBV29-1 | CSVMEGLTHHNEQFF | TGCAGCGTGATGGAGGGACTAACCCACCACAATGAGCAGTTCTTC
NA | TRBJ1-1 | TRBD1 | TRBV27 | CATGQGAAEAFF | TGTGCCACCGGACAGGGGGCGGCTGAAGCTTTCTTT
NA | TRBJ2-7 | NA | TRBV6-6 | CASSYPDRHYEQYF | TGTGCCAGCAGTTATCCGGACAGACACTACGAGCAGTACTTC
NA | TRBJ2-7 | TRBD1 | TRBV7-8 | CASSGTGNYEQYF | TGTGCCAGCAGTGGGACAGGGAACTACGAGCAGTACTTC
NA | TRBJ2-7 | NA | TRBV27 | CASRIGDNSYEQYF | TGTGCCAGCCGGATAGGGGACAACTCGTACGAGCAGTACTTC
NA | TRBJ2-7 | TRBD2 | TRBV13 | CASSFRTSGDEQYF | TGTGCCAGCAGCTTCCGGACTAGCGGCGACGAGCAGTACTTC
once | TRBJ2-1 | NA | TRBV11-3 | CASSLGDLNEQFF | TGTGCCAGCAGCTTAGGCGATTTGAATGAGCAGTTCTTC
NA | TRBJ1-6 | TRBD1 | TRBV27 | CASSYTGENSPLHF | TGTGCCAGCAGTTATACAGGGGAAAATTCACCCCTCCACTTT
NA | TRBJ1-5 | NA | TRBV6-1 | CASSEAGGNQPQHF | TGTGCCAGCAGTGAAGCCGGGGGGAATCAGCCCCAGCATTTT
NA | TRBJ1-1 | TRBD1 | TRBV6-5 | CASSPGTVMNTEAFF | TGTGCCAGCAGTCCCGGGACAGTTATGAACACTGAAGCTTTCTTT
once | TRBJ2-1 | NA | TRBV29-1 | CSVPGEVSYNEQFF | TGCAGCGTTCCGGGGGAGGTGTCCTACAATGAGCAGTTCTTC
NA | TRBJ2-7 | NA | TRBV9 | CASSVGPGDAYEQYF | TGTGCCAGCAGCGTAGGCCCAGGGGACGCCTACGAGCAGTACTTC
NA | TRBJ1-1 | NA | TRBV19 | CASSIVQGMNTEAFF | TGTGCCAGTAGTATAGTTCAGGGGATGAACACTGAAGCTTTCTTT
NA | TRBJ2-5 | TRBD2 | TRBV2 | CASNAAGDQETQYF | TGTGCCAGCAACGCAGCGGGGGACCAAGAGACCCAGTACTTC
NA | TRBJ1-2 | TRBD1 | TRBV25-1 | CASSERGTARGYTF | TGTGCCAGCAGTGAAAGAGGGACAGCTCGTGGCTACACCTTC
NA | TRBJ1-2 | TRBD1 | TRBV27 | CASWPQGANYGYTF | TGTGCCAGCTGGCCACAGGGGGCAAACTATGGCTACACCTTC
NA | TRBJ2-7 | NA | TRBV29-1 | CSGRGGDTYEQYF | TGCAGCGGTCGAGGGGGGGACACCTACGAGCAGTACTTC
NA | TRBJ1-1 | TRBD1 | TRBV7-6 | CASSPDRATEAFF | TGTGCCAGCAGCCCGGACAGGGCCACTGAAGCTTTCTTT
medium-sized | TRBJ2-7 | TRBD2 | TRBV9 | CASSATSGLDPSYEQYF | TGTGCCAGCAGCGCAACTAGCGGGTTGGATCCCTCCTACGAGCAGTACTTC
NA | TRBJ1-1 | NA | TRBV11-2 | CASTTTIGGTEAFF | TGTGCCAGCACGACTACAATCGGGGGGACTGAAGCTTTCTTT
NA | TRBJ2-1 | NA | TRBV9 | CASSVTTPSSYNEQFF | TGTGCCAGCAGCGTCACGACTCCTAGCTCCTACAATGAGCAGTTCTTC
NA | TRBJ2-7 | TRBD2 | TRBV7-6 | CASSETSGDYEQYF | TGTGCCAGCAGCGAGACTAGCGGAGACTACGAGCAGTACTTC
once | TRBJ2-1 | TRBD2 | TRBV7-9 | CASSPFVLAGFYNEQFF | TGTGCCAGCAGCCCCTTTGTGCTAGCGGGTTTCTACAATGAGCAGTTCTTC
few | TRBJ1-1 | TRBD1 | TRBV9 | CASSVRDRWNTEAFF | TGTGCCAGCAGCGTCAGGGACAGATGGAACACTGAAGCTTTCTTT